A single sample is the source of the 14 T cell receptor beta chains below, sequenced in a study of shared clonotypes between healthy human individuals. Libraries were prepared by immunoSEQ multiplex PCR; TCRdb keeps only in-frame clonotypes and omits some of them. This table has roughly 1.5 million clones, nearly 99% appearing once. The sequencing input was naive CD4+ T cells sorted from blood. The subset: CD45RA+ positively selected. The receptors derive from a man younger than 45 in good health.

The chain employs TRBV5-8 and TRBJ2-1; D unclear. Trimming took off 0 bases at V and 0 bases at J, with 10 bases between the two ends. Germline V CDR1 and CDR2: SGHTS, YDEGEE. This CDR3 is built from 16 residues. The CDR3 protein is CASSLGTKGSYNEQFF. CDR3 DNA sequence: TGTGCCAGCAGCTTGGGTACTAAAGGCTCCTACAATGAGCAGTTCTTC. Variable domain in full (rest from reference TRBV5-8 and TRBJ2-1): EAGVTQSPTHLIKTRGQQATLRCSPISGHTSVYWYQQALGLGLQFLLWYDEGEERNRGNFPPRFSGRQFPNYSSELNVNALELEDSALYLCASSLGTKGSYNEQFFGPGTRLTVL.

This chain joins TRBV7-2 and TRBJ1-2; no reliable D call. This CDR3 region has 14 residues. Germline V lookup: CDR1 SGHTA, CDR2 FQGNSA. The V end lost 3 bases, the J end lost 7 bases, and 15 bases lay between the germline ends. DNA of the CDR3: TGTGCCAGCAGCTTGGACCGAAGGGAAGGTGGCTACACCTTC. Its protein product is CASSLDRREGGYTF.

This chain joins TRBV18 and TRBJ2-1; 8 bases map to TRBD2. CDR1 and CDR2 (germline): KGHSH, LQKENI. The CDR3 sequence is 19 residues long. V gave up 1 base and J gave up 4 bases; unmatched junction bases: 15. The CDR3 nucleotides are TGTGCCAGCTCACCACTGGGACACGGGGGGGACTTATCGTACAATGAGCAGTTCTTC. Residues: CASSPLGHGGDLSYNEQFF.

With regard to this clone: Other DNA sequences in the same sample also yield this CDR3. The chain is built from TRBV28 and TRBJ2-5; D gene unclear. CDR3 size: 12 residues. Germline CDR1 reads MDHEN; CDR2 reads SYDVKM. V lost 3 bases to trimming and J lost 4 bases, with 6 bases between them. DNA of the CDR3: TGTGCCAGCAGTTTGGTCCGAGAGACCCAGTACTTC. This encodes CASSLVRETQYF.

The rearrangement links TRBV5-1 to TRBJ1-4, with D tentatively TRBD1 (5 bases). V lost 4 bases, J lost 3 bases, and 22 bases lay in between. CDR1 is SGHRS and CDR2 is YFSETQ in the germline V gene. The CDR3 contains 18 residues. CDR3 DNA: TGCGCCAGCAGCGCGCTACCGGGAGGGACGCGGGCTAATGAAAAACTGTTTTTT. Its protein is CASSALPGGTRANEKLFF.

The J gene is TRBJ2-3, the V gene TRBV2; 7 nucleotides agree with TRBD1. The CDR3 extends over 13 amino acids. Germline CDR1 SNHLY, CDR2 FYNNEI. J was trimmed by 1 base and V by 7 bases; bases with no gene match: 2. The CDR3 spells CASKDRRTDTQYF. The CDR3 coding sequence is TGTGCCAGCAAGGACAGGCGCACAGATACGCAGTATTTT.

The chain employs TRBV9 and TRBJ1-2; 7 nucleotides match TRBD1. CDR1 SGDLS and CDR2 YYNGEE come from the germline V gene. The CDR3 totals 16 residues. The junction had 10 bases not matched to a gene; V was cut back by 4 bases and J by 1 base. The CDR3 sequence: CASSLMGQGVNYGYTF. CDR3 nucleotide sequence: TGTGCCAGCAGCCTCATGGGGCAGGGGGTTAACTATGGCTACACCTTC.

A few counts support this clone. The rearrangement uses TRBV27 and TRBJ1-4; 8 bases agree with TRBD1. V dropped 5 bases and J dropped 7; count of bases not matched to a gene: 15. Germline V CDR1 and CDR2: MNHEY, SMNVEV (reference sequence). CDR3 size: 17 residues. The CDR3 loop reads CASSRTRLQGEIEKLFF. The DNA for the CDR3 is TGTGCCAGCAGTCGTACAAGATTACAGGGGGAAATTGAAAAACTGTTTTTT.

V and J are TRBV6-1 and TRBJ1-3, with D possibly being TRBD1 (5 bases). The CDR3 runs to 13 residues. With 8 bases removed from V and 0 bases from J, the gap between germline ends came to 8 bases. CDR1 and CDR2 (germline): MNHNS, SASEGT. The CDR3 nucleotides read TGTGCCAGCGGGGCTAGCTCTGGAAACACCATATATTTT. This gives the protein CASGASSGNTIYF.

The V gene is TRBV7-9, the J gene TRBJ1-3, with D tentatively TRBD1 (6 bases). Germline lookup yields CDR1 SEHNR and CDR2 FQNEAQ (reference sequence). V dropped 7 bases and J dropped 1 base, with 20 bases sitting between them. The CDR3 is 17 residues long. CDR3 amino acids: CASNQQTEGGSGNTIYF. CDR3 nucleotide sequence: TGTGCCAGCAACCAACAGACAGAAGGGGGATCTGGAAACACCATATATTTT.

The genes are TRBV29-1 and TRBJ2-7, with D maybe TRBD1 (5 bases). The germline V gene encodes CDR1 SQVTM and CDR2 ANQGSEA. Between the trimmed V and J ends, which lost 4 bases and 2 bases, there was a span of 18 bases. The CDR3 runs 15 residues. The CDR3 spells CSVALLRQKAYEQYF. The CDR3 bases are TGCAGCGTTGCCCTGCTGAGACAGAAGGCCTACGAGCAGTACTTC.

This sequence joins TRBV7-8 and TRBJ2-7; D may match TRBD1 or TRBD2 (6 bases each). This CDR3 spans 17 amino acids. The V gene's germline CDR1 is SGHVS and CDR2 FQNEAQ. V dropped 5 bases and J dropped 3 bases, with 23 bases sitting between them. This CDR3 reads CASSPRGSGGKDYEQYF. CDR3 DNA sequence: TGTGCCAGCAGCCCGAGAGGTTCCGGGGGCAAGGACTACGAGCAGTACTTC. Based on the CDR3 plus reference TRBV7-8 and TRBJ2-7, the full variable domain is GAGVSQSPRYKVAKRGQDVALRCDPISGHVSLFWYQQALGQGPEFLTYFQNEAQLDKSGLPSDRFFAERPEGSVSTLKIQRTQQEDSAVYLCASSPRGSGGKDYEQYFGPGTRLTVT.

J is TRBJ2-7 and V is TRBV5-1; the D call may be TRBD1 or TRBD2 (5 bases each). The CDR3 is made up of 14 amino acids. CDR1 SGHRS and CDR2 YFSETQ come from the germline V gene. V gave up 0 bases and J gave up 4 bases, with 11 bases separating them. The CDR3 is CASSLEGPDYEQYF. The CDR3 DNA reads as TGCGCCAGCAGCTTGGAGGGACCCGATTACGAGCAGTACTTC.

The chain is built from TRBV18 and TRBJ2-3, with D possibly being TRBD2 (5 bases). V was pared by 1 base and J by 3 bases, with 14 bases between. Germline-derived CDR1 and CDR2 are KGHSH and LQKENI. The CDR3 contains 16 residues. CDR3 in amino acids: CASSPLPRASTDTQYF. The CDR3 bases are TGTGCCAGCTCACCACTTCCGCGGGCCTCAACAGATACGCAGTATTTT.